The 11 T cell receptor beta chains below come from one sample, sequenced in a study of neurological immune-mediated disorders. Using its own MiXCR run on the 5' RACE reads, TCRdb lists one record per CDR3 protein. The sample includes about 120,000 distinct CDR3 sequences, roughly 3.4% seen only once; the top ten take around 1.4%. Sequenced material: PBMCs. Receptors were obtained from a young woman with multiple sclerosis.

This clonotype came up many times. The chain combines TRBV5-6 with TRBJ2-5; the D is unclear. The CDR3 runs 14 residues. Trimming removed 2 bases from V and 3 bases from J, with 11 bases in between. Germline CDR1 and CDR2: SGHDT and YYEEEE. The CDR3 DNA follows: TGTGCCAGCAGCTTAGTTGAACTTAAAGAGACCCAGTACTTC. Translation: CASSLVELKETQYF.

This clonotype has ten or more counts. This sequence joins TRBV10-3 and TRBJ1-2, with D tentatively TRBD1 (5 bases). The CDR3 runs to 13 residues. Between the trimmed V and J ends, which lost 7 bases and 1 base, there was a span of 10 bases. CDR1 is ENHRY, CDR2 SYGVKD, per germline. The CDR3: CAITIQGNYGYTF. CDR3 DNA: TGTGCCATCACCATCCAGGGTAACTATGGCTACACCTTC.

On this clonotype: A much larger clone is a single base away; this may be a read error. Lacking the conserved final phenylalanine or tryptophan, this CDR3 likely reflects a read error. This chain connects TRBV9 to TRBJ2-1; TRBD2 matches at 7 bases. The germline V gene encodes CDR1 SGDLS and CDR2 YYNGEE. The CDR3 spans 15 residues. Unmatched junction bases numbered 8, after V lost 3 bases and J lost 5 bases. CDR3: CASSGSGSPDNEQFI. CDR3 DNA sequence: TGTGCCAGCAGCGGTAGCGGGTCACCAGACAATGAGCAGTTCATC.

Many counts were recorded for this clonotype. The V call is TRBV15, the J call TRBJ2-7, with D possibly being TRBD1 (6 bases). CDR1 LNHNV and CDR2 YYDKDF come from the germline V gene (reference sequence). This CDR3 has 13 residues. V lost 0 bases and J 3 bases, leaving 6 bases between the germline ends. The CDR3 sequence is CATSRDRGYEQYF. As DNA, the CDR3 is TGTGCCACCAGCAGAGACAGGGGCTACGAGCAGTACTTC.

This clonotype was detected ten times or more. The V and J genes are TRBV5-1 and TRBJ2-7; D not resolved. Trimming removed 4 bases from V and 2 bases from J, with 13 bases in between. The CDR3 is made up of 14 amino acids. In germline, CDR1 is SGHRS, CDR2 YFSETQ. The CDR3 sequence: CASSLRTQPYEQYF. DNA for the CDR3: TGCGCCAGCAGCCTCCGGACGCAACCCTACGAGCAGTACTTC. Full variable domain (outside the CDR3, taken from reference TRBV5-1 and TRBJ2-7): KAGVTQTPRYLIKTRGQQVTLSCSPISGHRSVSWYQQTPGQGLQFLFEYFSETQRNKGNFPGRFSGRQFSNSRSEMNVSTLELGDSALYLCASSLRTQPYEQYFGPGTRLTVT.

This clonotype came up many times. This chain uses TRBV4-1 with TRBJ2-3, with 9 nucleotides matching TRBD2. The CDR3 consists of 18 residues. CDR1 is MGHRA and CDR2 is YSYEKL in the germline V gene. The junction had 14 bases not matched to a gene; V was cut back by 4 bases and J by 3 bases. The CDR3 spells CASSLLMSTSGQTDTQYF. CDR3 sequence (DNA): TGCGCCAGCAGCCTTCTCATGAGTACTAGCGGGCAGACAGATACGCAGTATTTT.

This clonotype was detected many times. Here the CDR3 reads CASSLAEGTNTQYF. The DNA for the CDR3 is TGCGCCAGCAGCTTGGCCGAGGGGACGAATACGCAGTATTTT. The V call is TRBV5-1, the J call TRBJ2-3, with D perhaps given as TRBD1 or TRBD2 (5 bases each). V was clipped by 0 bases and J by 7 bases, with 12 bases between them. The CDR3 consists of 14 residues. Germline V CDR1 and CDR2: SGHRS, YFSETQ.

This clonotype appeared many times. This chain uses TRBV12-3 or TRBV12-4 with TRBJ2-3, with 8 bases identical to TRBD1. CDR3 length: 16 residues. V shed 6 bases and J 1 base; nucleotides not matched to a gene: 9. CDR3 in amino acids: CASSRRQGIGTDTQYF. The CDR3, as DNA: TGTGCCAGCAGCCGAAGACAGGGGATTGGCACAGATACGCAGTATTTT.

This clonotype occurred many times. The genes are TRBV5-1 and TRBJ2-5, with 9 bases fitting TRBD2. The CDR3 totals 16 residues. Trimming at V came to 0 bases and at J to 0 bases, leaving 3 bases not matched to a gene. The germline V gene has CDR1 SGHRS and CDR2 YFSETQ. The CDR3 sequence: CASSLDASGDQETQYF. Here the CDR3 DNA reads TGCGCCAGCAGCTTGGACGCTAGCGGGGACCAAGAGACCCAGTACTTC.

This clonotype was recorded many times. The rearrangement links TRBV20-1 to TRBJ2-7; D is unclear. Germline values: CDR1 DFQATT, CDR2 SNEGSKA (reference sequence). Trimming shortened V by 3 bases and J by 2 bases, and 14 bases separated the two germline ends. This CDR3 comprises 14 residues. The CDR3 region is CSASRTGVTYEQYF. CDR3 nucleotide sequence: TGCAGTGCTAGCCGCACTGGCGTGACCTACGAGCAGTACTTC.

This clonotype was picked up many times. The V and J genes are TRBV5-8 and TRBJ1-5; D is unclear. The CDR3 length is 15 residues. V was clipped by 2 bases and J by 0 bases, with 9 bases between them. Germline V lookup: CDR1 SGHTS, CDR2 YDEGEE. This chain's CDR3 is CASSLTPTSNQPQHF. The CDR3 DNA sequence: TGTGCCAGCAGCTTAACCCCCACTAGCAATCAGCCCCAGCATTTT.